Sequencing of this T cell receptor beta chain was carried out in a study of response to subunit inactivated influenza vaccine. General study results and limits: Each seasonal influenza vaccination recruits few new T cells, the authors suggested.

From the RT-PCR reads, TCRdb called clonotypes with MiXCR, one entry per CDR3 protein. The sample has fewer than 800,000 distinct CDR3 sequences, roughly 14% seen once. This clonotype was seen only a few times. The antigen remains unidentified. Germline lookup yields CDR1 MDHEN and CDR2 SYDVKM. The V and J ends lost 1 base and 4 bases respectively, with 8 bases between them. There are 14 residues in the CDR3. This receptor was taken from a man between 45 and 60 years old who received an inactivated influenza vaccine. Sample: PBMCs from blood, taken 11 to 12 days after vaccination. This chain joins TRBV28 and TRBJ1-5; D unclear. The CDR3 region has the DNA TGTGCCAGCAGTTTATTTTCAGGAAATCAGCCCCAGCATTTT. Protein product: CASSLFSGNQPQHF.